This T cell receptor beta chain was recorded in a study of T cell repertoires in cytomegalovirus infection. Study background: The public TCR beta signatures pointed to both CMV infection and matching HLA type.

The CDR3 totals 17 residues. Germline CDR1 is KGHSH and CDR2 is LQKENI. The J segment lost 6 bases and the V segment lost 3 bases, leaving 9 bases of the junction unmatched. This clonotype has just a few counts. The antigen is not known. TCRdb called the reads again in MiXCR, with one record for every CDR3 protein. Found here are about 830,000 distinct CDR3 sequences, roughly 33% of them singletons; the top ten hold about an eighth. This receptor was identified in a human donor in good health (CMV status not recorded). Some clones in this sample may be carry-over from other donors' samples. The source material was cultured CD8+ T cells from PBMCs, sampled from culture after CMV antigen stimulation. V and J are TRBV18 and TRBJ2-3; TRBD2 matches at 13 bases. The CDR3 region is CASSPFRLAGGGDTQYF. In nucleotides, the CDR3 is TGTGCCAGCTCACCCTTCCGACTAGCGGGGGGCGGGGATACGCAGTATTTT.